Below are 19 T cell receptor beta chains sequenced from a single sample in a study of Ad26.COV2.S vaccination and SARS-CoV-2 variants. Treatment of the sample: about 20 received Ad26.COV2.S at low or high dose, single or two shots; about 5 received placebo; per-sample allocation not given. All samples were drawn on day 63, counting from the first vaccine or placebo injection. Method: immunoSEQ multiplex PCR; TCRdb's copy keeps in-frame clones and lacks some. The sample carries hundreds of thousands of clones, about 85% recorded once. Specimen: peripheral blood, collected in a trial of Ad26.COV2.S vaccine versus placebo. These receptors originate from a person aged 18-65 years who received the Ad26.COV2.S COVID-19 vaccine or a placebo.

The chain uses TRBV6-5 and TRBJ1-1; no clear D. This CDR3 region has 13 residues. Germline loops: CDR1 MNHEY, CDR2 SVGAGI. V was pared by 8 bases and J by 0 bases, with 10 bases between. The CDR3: CASSDVLNTEAFF. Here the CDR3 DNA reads TGTGCCAGCTCGGACGTTTTGAACACTGAAGCTTTCTTT.

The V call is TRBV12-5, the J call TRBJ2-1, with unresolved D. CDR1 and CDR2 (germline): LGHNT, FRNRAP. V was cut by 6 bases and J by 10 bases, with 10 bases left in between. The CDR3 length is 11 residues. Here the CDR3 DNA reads TGTGCTAGTGGCCTAATGAAAGAGCAGTTCTTC. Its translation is CASGLMKEQFF.

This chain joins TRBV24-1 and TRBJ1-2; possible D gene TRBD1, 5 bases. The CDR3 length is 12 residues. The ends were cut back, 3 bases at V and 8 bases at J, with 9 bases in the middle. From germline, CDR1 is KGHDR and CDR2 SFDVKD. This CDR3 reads CATSDQGFGYTF. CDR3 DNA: TGTGCCACCAGTGATCAGGGTTTCGGCTACACCTTC.

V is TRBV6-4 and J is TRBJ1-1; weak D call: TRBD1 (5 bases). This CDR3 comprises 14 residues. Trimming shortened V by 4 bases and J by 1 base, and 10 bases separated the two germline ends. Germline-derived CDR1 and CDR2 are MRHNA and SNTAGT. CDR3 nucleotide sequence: TGTGCCAGCAGTGGGGAGAGGGGGAACACTGAAGCTTTCTTT. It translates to CASSGERGNTEAFF.

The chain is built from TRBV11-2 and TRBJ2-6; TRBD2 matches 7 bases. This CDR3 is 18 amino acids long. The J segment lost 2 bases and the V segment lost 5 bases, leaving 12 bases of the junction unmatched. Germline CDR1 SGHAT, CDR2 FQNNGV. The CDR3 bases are TGTGCCAGCAGCGGATCCGGGTTACGGGGGGCTGGGGCCAACGTCCTGACTTTC. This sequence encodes CASSGSGLRGAGANVLTF.

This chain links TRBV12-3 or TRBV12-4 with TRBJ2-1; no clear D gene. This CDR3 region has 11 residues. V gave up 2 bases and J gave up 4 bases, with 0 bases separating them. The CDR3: CASSLYNEQFF. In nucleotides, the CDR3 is TGTGCCAGCAGTTTATACAATGAGCAGTTCTTC.

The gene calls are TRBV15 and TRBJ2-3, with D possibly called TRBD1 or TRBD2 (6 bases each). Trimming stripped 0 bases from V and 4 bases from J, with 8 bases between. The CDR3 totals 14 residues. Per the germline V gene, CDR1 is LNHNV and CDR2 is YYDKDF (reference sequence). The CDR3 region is CATSRDRGADTQYF. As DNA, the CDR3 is TGTGCCACCAGCAGAGATAGGGGGGCAGATACGCAGTATTTT.

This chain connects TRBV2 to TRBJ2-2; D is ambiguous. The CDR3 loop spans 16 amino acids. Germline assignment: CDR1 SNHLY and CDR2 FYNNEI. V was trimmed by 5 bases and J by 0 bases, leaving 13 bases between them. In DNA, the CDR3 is TGTGCCAGCAGTTCCGATCCACCCGCGAACACCGGGGAGCTGTTTTTT. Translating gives CASSSDPPANTGELFF.

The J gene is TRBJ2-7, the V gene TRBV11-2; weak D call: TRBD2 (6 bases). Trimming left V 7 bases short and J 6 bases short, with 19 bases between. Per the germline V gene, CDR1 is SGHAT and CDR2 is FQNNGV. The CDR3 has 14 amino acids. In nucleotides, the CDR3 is TGTGCCAGCACCTATCCGGGACTCACCGCCGAGCAGTACTTC. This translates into CASTYPGLTAEQYF.

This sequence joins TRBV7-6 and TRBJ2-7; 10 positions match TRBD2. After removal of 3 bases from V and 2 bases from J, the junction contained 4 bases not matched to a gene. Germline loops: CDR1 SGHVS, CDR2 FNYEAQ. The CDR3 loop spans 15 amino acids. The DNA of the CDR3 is TGTGCCAGCAGCTTGAGGACTAGCGGACCCTACGAGCAGTACTTC. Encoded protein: CASSLRTSGPYEQYF.

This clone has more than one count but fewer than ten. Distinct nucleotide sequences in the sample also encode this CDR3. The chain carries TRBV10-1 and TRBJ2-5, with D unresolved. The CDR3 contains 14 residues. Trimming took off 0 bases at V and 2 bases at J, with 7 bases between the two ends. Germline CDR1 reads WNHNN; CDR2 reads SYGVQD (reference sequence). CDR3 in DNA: TGCGCCAGCAGTGAGTCGACGGCTCAAGAGACCCAGTACTTC. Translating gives CASSESTAQETQYF.

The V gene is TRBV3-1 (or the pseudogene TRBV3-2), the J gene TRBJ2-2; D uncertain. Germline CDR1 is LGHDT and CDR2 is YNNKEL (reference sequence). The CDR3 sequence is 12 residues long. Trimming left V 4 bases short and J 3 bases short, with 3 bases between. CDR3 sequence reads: CASSPYTGELFF. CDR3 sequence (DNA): TGTGCCAGCAGCCCCTACACCGGGGAGCTGTTTTTT.

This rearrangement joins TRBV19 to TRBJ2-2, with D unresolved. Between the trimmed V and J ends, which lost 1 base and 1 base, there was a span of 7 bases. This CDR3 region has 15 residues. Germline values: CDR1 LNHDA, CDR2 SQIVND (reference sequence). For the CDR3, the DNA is TGTGCCAGTAGTATAGTAGACTTGAACACCGGGGAGCTGTTTTTT. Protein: CASSIVDLNTGELFF. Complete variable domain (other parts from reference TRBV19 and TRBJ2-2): DGGITQSPKYLFRKEGQNVTLSCEQNLNHDAMYWYRQDPGQGLRLIYYSQIVNDFQKGDIAEGYSVSREKKESFPLTVTSAQKNPTAFYLCASSIVDLNTGELFFGEGSRLTVL.

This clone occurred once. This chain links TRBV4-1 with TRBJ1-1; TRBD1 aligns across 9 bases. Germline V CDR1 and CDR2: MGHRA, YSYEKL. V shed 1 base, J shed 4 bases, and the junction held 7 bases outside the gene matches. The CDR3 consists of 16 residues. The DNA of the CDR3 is TGCGCCAGCAGCCAAGGGTTAGACAGGGGGAGCACTGAAGCTTTCTTT. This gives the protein CASSQGLDRGSTEAFF.

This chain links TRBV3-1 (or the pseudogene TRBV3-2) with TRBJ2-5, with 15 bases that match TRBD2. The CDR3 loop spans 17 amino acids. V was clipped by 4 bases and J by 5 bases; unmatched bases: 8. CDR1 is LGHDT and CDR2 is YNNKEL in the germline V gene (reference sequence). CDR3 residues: CASSLAWTSGRAETQYF. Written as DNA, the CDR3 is TGTGCCAGCAGCCTTGCTTGGACTAGCGGGAGGGCGGAGACCCAGTACTTC.

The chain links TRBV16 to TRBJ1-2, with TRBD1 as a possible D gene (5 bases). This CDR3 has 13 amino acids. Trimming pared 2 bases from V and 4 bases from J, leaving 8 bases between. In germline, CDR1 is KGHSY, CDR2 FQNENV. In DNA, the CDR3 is TGTGCCAGCAGCCAAGGAGGGGTCTATGGCTACACCTTC. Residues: CASSQGGVYGYTF.

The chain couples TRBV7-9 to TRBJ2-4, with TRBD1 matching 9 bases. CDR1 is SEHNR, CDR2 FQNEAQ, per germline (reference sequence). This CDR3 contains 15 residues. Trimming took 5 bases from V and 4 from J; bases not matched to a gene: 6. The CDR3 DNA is TGTGCCAGCAGCGCCTCCGGGACAGGGAAAAACATTCAGTACTTC. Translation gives CASSASGTGKNIQYF.

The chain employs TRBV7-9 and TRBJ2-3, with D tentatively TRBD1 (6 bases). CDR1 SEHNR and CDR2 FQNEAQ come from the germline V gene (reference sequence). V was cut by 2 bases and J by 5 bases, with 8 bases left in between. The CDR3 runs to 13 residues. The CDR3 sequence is CASSLPGVDTQYF. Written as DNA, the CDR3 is TGTGCCAGCAGCTTACCAGGGGTAGATACGCAGTATTTT.

CDR3 residues: CASSPRGGLNEQFF. DNA for the CDR3: TGTGCCAGCTCACCGAGGGGGGGCCTCAATGAGCAGTTCTTC. This chain uses TRBV18 with TRBJ2-1; D may be TRBD2 (7 bases). Deletions cut 3 bases from V and 6 bases from J, with 12 bases between. The V gene's germline CDR1 is KGHSH and CDR2 LQKENI. The CDR3 has 14 amino acids.